This T cell receptor (beta chain) derives from a study of cytomegalovirus exposure and HLA in healthy donors. Whole-study context: An analysis done earlier identified more than 100 million unique TCR beta sequences from approximately 170 million T cells.

About this clone: The antigen remains undetermined.

Primers for the PCR totalled 60 Vbeta and 13 Jbeta. Sequencing was performed with immunoSEQ multiplex PCR; in TCRdb, only in-frame clones are kept and a portion is missing. This table holds some 220,000 clones, 80% to 90% found once. Study-level results: HLA-A and HLA-B allele assignments for most subjects were reportedly predicted accurately using TCR beta sequences. Follow-up analysis later connected one missense variant in DCLRE1C with trimming of TCR beta V- and J-genes.

With 5 bases clipped from V and 2 bases from J, the junction kept 4 bases outside the gene matches. The CDR3 is 15 residues long. CDR1 and CDR2 (germline): SSHAT, FNYEAQ (reference sequence). The specimen was PBMCs. The chain has TRBV7-7 and TRBJ2-7; 12 bases agree with TRBD2. The source of this sequence is a young woman in good health and CMV-seronegative. The CDR3 protein is CASSPGLAGPYEQYF. In nucleotides, the CDR3 is TGTGCCAGCAGCCCGGGACTAGCGGGTCCCTACGAGCAGTACTTC.